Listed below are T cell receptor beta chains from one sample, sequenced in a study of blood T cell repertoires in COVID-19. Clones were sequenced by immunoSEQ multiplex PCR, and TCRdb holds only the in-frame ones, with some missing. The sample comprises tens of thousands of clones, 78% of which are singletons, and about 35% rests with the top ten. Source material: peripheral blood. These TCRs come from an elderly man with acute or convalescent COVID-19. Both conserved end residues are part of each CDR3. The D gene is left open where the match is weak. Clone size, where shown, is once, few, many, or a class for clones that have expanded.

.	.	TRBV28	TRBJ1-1	CASSTGGNTEAFF	TGTGCCAGCAGTACGGGTGGAAACACTGAAGCTTTCTTT
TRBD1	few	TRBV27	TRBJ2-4	CASSPGQGLAKNIQYF	TGTGCCAGCAGCCCAGGACAGGGGTTAGCCAAAAACATTCAGTACTTC
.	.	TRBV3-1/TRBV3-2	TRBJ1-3	CASSQGGLRNTIYF	TGTGCCAGCAGCCAAGGAGGGTTGCGAAACACCATATATTTT
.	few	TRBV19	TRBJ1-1	CASMSNTEAFF	TGTGCCAGTATGAGCAACACTGAAGCTTTCTTT
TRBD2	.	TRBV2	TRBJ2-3	CASTLLAGVYDTQYF	TGTGCCAGCACCTTACTAGCGGGGGTGTACGATACGCAGTATTTT
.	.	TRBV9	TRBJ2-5	CASSVAGGEFGETQYF	TGTGCCAGCAGCGTAGCGGGGGGCGAGTTCGGGGAGACCCAGTACTTC
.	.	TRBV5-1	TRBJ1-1	CASSANQGNTEAFF	TGCGCCAGCAGCGCCAATCAGGGGAACACTGAAGCTTTCTTT
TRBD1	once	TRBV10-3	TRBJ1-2	CAISQDRESNIGYTF	TGTGCCATCAGTCAAGACAGGGAGTCTAACATTGGCTACACCTTC
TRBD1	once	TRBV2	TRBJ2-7	CASSGPGTGAYEQYF	TGTGCCAGCAGTGGACCCGGGACAGGGGCCTACGAGCAGTACTTC
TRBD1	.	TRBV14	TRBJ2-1	CASSQRDRGPYNEQFF	TGTGCCAGCAGCCAACGTGACAGGGGTCCTTACAATGAGCAGTTCTTC
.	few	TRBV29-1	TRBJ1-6	CSAILGEGDSPLHF	TGCAGCGCTATTCTCGGTGAGGGGGATTCACCCCTCCACTTT
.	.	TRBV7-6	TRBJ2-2	CASSLRGHGELFF	TGTGCCAGCAGCTTAAGGGGTCACGGGGAGCTGTTTTTT
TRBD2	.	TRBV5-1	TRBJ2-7	CASSLVAGGHEQYF	TGCGCCAGCAGCTTGGTAGCGGGGGGTCACGAGCAGTACTTC
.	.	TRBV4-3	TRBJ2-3	CASSHGGITDTQYF	TGCGCCAGCAGCCATGGAGGGATCACAGATACGCAGTATTTT
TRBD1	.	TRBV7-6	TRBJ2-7	CASSAETGAWEQYF	TGTGCCAGCAGCGCCGAAACAGGGGCGTGGGAGCAGTACTTC
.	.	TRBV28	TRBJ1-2	CASSPAGLSYGYTF	TGTGCCAGCAGTCCGGCTGGGCTTTCCTATGGCTACACCTTC